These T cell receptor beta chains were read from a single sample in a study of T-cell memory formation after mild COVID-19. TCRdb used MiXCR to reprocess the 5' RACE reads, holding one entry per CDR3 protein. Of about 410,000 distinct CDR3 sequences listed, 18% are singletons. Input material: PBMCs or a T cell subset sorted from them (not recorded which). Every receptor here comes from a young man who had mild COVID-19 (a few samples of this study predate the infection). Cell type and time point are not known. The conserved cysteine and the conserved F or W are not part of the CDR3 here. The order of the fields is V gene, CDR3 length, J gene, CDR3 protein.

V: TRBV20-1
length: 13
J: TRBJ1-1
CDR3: SARGPRAANTEAF

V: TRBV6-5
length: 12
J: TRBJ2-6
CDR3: ASSLQGGANVLT

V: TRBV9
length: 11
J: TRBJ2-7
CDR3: ASSPGRVYEQY

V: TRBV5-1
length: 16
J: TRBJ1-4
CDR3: ASSRRLSGHATNEKLF

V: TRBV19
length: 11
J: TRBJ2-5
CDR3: ASSKADQETQY

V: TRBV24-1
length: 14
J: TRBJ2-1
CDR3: ATSQGLAGGLNEQF

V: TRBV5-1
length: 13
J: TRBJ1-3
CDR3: ASSTPDRVGNTIY

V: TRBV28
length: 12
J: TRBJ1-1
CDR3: ASSIKLGNTEAF

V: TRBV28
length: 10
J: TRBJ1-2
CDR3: ASSAWGYGYT

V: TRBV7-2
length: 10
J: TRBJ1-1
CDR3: ASSFGRTEAF

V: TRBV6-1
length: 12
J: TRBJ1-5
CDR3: ASRPDRGNKPQH

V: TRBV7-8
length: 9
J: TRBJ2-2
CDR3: ASRGGGELF

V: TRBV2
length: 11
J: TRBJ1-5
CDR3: ASIRDINQPQH

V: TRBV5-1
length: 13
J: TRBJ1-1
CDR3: ASKALGGLNTEAF

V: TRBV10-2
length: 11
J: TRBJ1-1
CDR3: ATRPPVNTEAF

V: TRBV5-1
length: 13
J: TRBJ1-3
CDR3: ASRLGTVSGNTIY